The rows below give T cell receptor beta chains drawn from one sample of a study of blood T cells in healthy people across ages. In TCRdb, the 5' RACE reads were re-called with MiXCR into one record per CDR3 protein. Of 590,000 or so distinct CDR3 sequences listed, approximately 30% are singletons. Sequencing was carried out using blood. These receptors came from a woman older than 75 in good health. CDR3s include the opening cysteine and the closing phenylalanine or tryptophan. D genes are given only for firm matches. The size entry is marked missing in some rows and otherwise reads once, few, many or a size class.

clone_size	cdr3_length	v_call	j_call	d_call	cdr3_nt	cdr3_aa
many	13	TRBV6-1	TRBJ2-7	TRBD1	TGTGCCAGCGGGAGGACAGGGACCTACGAGCAGTACTTC	CASGRTGTYEQYF
many	16	TRBV6-5	TRBJ1-2	TRBD1	TGTGCCAGCAGTTCTTATGGGACAGGGGCTAACTATGGCTACACCTTC	CASSSYGTGANYGYTF
many	13	TRBV20-1	TRBJ2-7	.	TGCAGTGCTCCCTCGGGGGCGACTTACGAGCAGTACTTC	CSAPSGATYEQYF
many	15	TRBV6-2/TRBV6-3	TRBJ2-1	.	TGTGCCAGCACCACCGAGGGAAGGAAATACAATGAGCAGTTCTTC	CASTTEGRKYNEQFF
many	12	TRBV20-1	TRBJ2-7	TRBD1	TGCAGTGCATCCGGGACAGCCTACGAGCAGTACTTC	CSASGTAYEQYF
.	13	TRBV30	TRBJ2-2	.	TGTGCCTGGAGTTTAGGACTTGCAGGGGAGCTGTTTTTT	CAWSLGLAGELFF
many	15	TRBV18	TRBJ1-2	TRBD1	TGTGCCAGCTCACCACCTTCGACAGGGCGGTATGGCTACACCTTC	CASSPPSTGRYGYTF
many	14	TRBV20-1	TRBJ1-2	.	TGCAGTGCCTCCCCAGGGTGGGTGGGCTATGGCTACACCTTC	CSASPGWVGYGYTF
many	13	TRBV6-5	TRBJ2-1	TRBD1	TGTGCCAGCAGTTACTCACAGGGGCTTGAGCAGTTCTTC	CASSYSQGLEQFF
.	16	TRBV20-1	TRBJ1-5	TRBD1	TGCAGTGCCCATGGGACAGTACAGTATAGCAATCAGCCCCAGCATTTT	CSAHGTVQYSNQPQHF
few	13	TRBV7-9	TRBJ2-7	.	TGTGCCAGCAGCCCAATGGGAGGTCATGAGCAGTACTTC	CASSPMGGHEQYF
few	14	TRBV5-1	TRBJ1-4	.	TGCGCCAGCAGCTGGGACTCTTCTCGCGAAAAACTGTTTTTT	CASSWDSSREKLFF
.	14	TRBV18	TRBJ1-2	.	TGTGCCAGCTCGCATAATGAGGTGGTCTATGGCTACACCTTC	CASSHNEVVYGYTF
few	16	TRBV6-6	TRBJ1-5	.	TGTGCCACCAGCCTCGGGACGGAGAATAGCAATCAGCCCCAGCATTTT	CATSLGTENSNQPQHF
.	11	TRBV30	TRBJ2-5	.	TGTGCCTGGAGTGCCTCCGAGACCCAGTACTTC	CAWSASETQYF
.	14	TRBV7-6	TRBJ2-5	.	TGTGCCAGCAGTCCCCCCGGCAGGTCCGAGACCCAGTACTTC	CASSPPGRSETQYF
few	15	TRBV12-5	TRBJ1-2	.	TGTGCTAGTGGTTTGATCTTAGGACAGAACTATGGCTACACCTTC	CASGLILGQNYGYTF
.	15	TRBV20-1	TRBJ1-5	.	TGCAGTGCTAGAGATATGACAGGTAGCAATCAGCCCCAGCATTTT	CSARDMTGSNQPQHF
.	12	TRBV6-6	TRBJ2-4	.	TGTGCCAGCAGTTACGAGGCATCCGGGCAGTACTTC	CASSYEASGQYF
.	15	TRBV20-1	TRBJ1-1	.	TGCAGTGCTGACCTGGGGGGGGCCCTGAACACTGAAGCTTTCTTT	CSADLGGALNTEAFF
.	16	TRBV7-9	TRBJ2-3	TRBD2	TGTGCCAGCAGCTTAAATAGCGGGGGGCCCACAGATACGCAGTATTTT	CASSLNSGGPTDTQYF
many	16	TRBV5-1	TRBJ2-1	.	TGCGCCAGCAGCACCCTCATCGACAGCCACAACAATGAGCAGTTCTTC	CASSTLIDSHNNEQFF
.	14	TRBV7-3	TRBJ2-3	TRBD1	TGTGCCAGCAGCTCAGGGGGTACGGCAGATACGCAGTATTTT	CASSSGGTADTQYF
.	13	TRBV16	TRBJ1-5	.	TGTGCCAGCAGCCAATCCCCTAATCAGCCCCAGCATTTT	CASSQSPNQPQHF
many	11	TRBV10-3	TRBJ2-7	.	TGTGCCTCGCAACGGGGTGGCGAGCAGTACTTC	CASQRGGEQYF
.	14	TRBV18	TRBJ2-2	.	TGTGCCAGCTCACCACGAACAGGCACCGGGGAGCTGTTTTTT	CASSPRTGTGELFF
many	13	TRBV24-1	TRBJ2-3	.	TGTGCCACCAGTGCCTCGGACCCAGATACGCAGTATTTT	CATSASDPDTQYF
many	14	TRBV4-1	TRBJ2-4	.	TGCGCCAGCAGCCAATTAACAGGCAGTAACATTCAGTACTTC	CASSQLTGSNIQYF
.	14	TRBV6-5	TRBJ2-3	.	TGTGCCAGCAGTTACGTAGGGGGGTCAGATACGCAGTATTTT	CASSYVGGSDTQYF
many	12	TRBV27	TRBJ2-7	.	TGTGCCAGCAGTTCCCACAACTACGAGCAGTACTTC	CASSSHNYEQYF
.	16	TRBV6-2/TRBV6-3	TRBJ2-7	TRBD1	TGTGTCAGCTCAAATCTCGGGACAGGGGAATGCTACGAGCAGTACTTC	CVSSNLGTGECYEQYF
.	15	TRBV5-1	TRBJ2-1	TRBD1	TGCGCCAGCACTCCCTCAGGGGGCTCCTACAATGAGCAGTTCTTC	CASTPSGGSYNEQFF
many	14	TRBV5-5	TRBJ2-7	.	TGTGCCAGCAGGGCCGGGACCGTTACCTACGAGCAGTACTTC	CASRAGTVTYEQYF